This T cell receptor (beta chain) appears in the sequencing data of a study of shared clonotypes between healthy human individuals. Turning to the study itself: Samples came from a couple of female and three male donors aged 18 to 49.

The study ran the assay at deep level. The repertoire was sequenced with immunoSEQ multiplex PCR; TCRdb's copy has only in-frame clones and lacks some. The sample yields hundreds of thousands of clones, roughly 72% seen once. CDR1 and CDR2 from the germline V gene are SGHRS and YFSETQ. The trim removed 3 bases at V and 2 bases at J, leaving 3 bases unmatched. The CDR3 runs to 16 residues. The chain employs TRBV5-1 and TRBJ2-3; 13 bases agree with TRBD2. This receptor was identified in a woman aged 40 to 50 in good health. Some clones in this sample may be carry-over from other donors' samples. The sample taken for sequencing was PBMCs. DNA for the CDR3: TGCGCCAGCAGCTCAGGGACTAGCGGGAACACAGATACGCAGTATTTT. Its protein product is CASSSGTSGNTDTQYF.